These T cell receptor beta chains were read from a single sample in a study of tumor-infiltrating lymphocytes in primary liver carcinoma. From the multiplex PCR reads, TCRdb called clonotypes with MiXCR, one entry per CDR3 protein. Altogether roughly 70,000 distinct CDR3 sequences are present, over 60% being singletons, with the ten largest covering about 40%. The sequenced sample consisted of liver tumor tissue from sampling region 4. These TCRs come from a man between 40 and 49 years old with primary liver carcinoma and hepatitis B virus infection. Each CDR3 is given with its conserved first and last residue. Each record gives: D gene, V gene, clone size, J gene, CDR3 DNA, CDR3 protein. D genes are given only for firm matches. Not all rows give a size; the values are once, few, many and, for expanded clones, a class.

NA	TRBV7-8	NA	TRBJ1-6	TGTGCGAGCAGCTTATTCCCCTTCCGGGCCAATTCACCCCTCCACTTT	CASSLFPFRANSPLHF
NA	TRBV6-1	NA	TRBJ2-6	TGTGCCAGCAATGAACAGGGTATGGCTAGGGCCAACGTCCTGACTTTC	CASNEQGMARANVLTF
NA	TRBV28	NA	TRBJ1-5	TGTGCCAGCAGTCCCCCAGGACTTAGCAATCAGCCCCAGCATTTT	CASSPPGLSNQPQHF
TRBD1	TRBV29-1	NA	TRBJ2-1	TGCGGCGTTCTTGGACAGGGGACCTACAGTGAGCAGTTCTTC	CGVLGQGTYSEQFF
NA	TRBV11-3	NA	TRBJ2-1	TGTACCAGTAGCTGGGGACTGGGGGATGAGCAGTTCTTC	CTSSWGLGDEQFF
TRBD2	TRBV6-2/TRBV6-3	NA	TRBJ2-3	TGTGCCAGCAGCTTCCTTCGACTAGCGGGAGCGGGGGCAGATGCGAAGTATTTT	CASSFLRLAGAGADAKYF
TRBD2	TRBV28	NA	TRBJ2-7	TGTGCCAGCAGTGTCCTAGCGGGGAACTACGAGAAGTACTTC	CASSVLAGNYEKYF
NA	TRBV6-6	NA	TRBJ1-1	TGTGCCAGCAGCTTGCCGGCGGCAATGAACACTGGAGCTTTCTTT	CASSLPAAMNTGAFF
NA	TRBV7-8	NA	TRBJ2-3	TGTACCAGCAGCTTAACTCCCGGTGGCACAGATACGCAGTATTTT	CTSSLTPGGTDTQYF
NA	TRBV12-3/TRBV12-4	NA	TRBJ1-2	TGTGCCATCAGTTTGGGGGGCGCGAGGTATGTCTACACCTTC	CAISLGGARYVYTF
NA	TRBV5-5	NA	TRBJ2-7	TGTGTCTGCAGTTTGGAGCAACACCTGACTCGGCCCTACGAGCAGTACTTC	CVCSLEQHLTRPYEQYF
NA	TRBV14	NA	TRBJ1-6	TGTGTCAGCAGCCACTCGGGAGAAAATTCACCCCTCCACTTT	CVSSHSGENSPLHF
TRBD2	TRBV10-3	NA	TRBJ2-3	TGTACCATCACCTCGGGACTAGCGAACACAGATACGCAGTGTTTT	CTITSGLANTDTQCF
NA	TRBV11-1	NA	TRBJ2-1	TGTGACAGCAGCTTAACATCCCCTGGGCAGGGTAACGATGAGCAGTTCTTC	CDSSLTSPGQGNDEQFF
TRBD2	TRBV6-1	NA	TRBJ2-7	TGTGCCAGCAGTGAATGGACTAGCGGGAACGACGAGCAGTACTTC	CASSEWTSGNDEQYF
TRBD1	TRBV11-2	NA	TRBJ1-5	TGTGCCAGCAGCCTAGGAGACAGGGGATGTCAGCCCCAGCATTTT	CASSLGDRGCQPQHF
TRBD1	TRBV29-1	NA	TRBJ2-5	TGCAGCGTTGAAGAGGACAGGGGTCGAGCAGAGACCCAGTACTTC	CSVEEDRGRAETQYF
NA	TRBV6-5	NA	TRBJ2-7	TGTGCCAGTGGACACTCCTACGAGCAGTACTTC	CASGHSYEQYF
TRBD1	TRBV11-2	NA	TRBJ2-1	TGTGCAAGCAGCTTCACAGGGGTCAATGAGCAGCTCTTC	CASSFTGVNEQLF
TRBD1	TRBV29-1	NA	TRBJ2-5	TGCAGCGTTGATCCAGGGGGCGCGGAGACCCAGTACTTC	CSVDPGGAETQYF
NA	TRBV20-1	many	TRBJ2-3	TGCAGTGCTAGTTTTAGGAGCACAGATACGCAGTATTTT	CSASFRSTDTQYF
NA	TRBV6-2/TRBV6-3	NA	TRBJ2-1	TGCGCCAGTCCTGCGACTGGCGGGCGGTACAATGAGCAGTTCTTC	CASPATGGRYNEQFF
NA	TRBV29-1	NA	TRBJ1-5	TGCATCGTTGGAGGGTTGAGTAATCAGCCCCAGCATTTT	CIVGGLSNQPQHF
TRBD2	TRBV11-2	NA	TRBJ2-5	TGTGCCAGCTGCCAAGCTCCTGGCGGGGGGAAGGAGATCCAGTACTTC	CASCQAPGGGKEIQYF
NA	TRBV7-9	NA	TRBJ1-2	TGTGCCAGCAGCCCTGAGGGCAGACTGTCCCTGTATGGCTTCACCTTC	CASSPEGRLSLYGFTF
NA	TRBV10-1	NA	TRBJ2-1	TGCGCCAGCAGTGATTCCCCCCAAGGGGGGCACAATGAGCAGTTCTTC	CASSDSPQGGHNEQFF